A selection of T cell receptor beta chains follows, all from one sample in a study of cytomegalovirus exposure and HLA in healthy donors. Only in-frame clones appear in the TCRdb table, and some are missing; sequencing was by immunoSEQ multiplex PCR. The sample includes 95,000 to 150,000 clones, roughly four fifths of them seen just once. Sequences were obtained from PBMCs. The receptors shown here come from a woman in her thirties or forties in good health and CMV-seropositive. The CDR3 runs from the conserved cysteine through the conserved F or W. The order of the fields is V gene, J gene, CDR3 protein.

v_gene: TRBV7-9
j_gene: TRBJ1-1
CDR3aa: CASSLGGRGTEAFF

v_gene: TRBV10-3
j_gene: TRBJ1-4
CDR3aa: CAISESGGPNEKLFF

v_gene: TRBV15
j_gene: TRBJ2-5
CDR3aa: CATSRSRGGTQETQYF

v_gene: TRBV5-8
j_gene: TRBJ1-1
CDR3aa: CASSWGVAREAFF

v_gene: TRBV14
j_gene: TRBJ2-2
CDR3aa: CASSLRTSGRAGELFF

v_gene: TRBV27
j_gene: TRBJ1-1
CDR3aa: CASSFSQGWGTEAFF

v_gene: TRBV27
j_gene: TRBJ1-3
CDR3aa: CASSLGGTGNTIYF

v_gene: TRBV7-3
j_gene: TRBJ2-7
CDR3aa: CASSLEGAGYEQYF

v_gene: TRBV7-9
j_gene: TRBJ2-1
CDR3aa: CASSLVGSSYNEQFF

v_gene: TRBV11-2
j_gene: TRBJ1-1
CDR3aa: CASSANENTEAFF

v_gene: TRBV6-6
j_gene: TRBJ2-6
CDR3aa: CASGWRSGSGANVLTF

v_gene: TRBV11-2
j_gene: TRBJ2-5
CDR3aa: CASSSTWSDRGGETQYF

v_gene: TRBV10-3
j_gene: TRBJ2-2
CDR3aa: CAISERGGSLGELFF

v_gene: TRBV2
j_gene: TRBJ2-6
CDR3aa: CASSEALQGAPLSGANVLTF

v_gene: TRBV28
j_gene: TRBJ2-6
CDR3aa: CASSFAGSPSGANVLTF

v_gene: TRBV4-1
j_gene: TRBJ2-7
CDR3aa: CASSQDSQGSNYEQYF

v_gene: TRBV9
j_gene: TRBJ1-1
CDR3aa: CASSVVGGGTEAFF

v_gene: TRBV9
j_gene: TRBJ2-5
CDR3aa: CASSVGDKTQYF

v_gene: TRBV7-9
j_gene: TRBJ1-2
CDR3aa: CASSSSADRAYGYTF

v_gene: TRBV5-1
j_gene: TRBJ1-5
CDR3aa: CASSWDGGRGQPQHF

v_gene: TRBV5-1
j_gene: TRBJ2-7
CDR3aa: CASSLWQGPYEQYF

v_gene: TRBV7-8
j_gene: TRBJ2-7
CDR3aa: CASSSRLAGGPYEQYF

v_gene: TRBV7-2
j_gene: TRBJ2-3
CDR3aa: CASSLDYTDTQYF

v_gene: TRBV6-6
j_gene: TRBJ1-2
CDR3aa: CASSPSANYGYTF

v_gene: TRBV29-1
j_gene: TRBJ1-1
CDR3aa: CSVERVLNTEAFF

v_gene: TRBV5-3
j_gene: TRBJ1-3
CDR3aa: CARSPEGSGNTIYF

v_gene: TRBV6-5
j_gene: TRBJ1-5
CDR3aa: CASSRGRPSNQPQHF

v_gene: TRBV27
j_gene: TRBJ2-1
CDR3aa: CASSPRDREVEQFF

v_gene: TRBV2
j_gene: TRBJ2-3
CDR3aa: CATGASIRGNTQYF

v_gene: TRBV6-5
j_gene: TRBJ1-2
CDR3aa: CASSPSTGNYGYTF

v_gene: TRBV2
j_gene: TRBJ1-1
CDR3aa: CASSDRSAGNTEAFF

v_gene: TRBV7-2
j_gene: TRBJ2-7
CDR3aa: CASSPRASGVEQYF

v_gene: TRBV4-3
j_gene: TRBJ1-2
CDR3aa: CASSQGRGGGYGYTF

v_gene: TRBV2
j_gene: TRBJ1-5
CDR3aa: CASSGIMALSNQPQHF

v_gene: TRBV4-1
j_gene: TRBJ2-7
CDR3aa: CASSQGGSGGYPSNEQYF

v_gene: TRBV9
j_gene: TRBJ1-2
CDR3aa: CASSVLQGIDGYTF

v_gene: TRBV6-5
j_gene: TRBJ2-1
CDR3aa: CASSYTGDPNEQFF

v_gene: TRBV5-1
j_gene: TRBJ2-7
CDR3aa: CASSLVPGQGSYEQYF

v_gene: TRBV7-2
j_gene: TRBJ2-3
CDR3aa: CASSLALTGTPGADTQYF

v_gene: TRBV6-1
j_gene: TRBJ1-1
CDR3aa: CASSGSTGRPLNTEAFF

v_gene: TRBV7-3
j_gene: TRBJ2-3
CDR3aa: CASSVAGVGTDTQYF

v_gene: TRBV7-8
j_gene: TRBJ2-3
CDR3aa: CASSRRLAGGDTDTQYF

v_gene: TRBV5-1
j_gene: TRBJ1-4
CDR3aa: CASSLSPGQGNEKLFF